The sample holds a few counts of the clone carrying this T cell receptor (beta chain). TCRdb keeps only in-frame clones here, not all; method: immunoSEQ multiplex PCR. This table has 100,000 to 150,000 clones, around nine tenths appearing once. The sample is drawn from a study of control samples from healthy donors and cancer patients. Germline V gene lookup returns CDR1 SGHNT and CDR2 YENEEA. The CDR3 has 17 residues. V shed 7 bases and J shed 3 bases, with 23 bases lying between them. The sequence derives from a man aged 35 to 55 in good health. The sequenced sample consisted of blood. J is TRBJ2-3 and V is TRBV11-3; no clear D. Here the CDR3 DNA reads TGTGCCAGCACCCGGTTAGAGCGACCAAGGGTGACAGATACGCAGTATTTT. It yields the protein CASTRLERPRVTDTQYF.